The source of this T cell receptor beta chain is a study of neoadjuvant anti-PD-1 for oral cavity cancer. The wider study: Most patients had three to four biweekly doses of 3 mg/kg nivolumab before resection. Around day 43, patients without progression received a fourth nivolumab dose before surgery. The study's findings and limits: Treg/Th17 ratio rose with pretreatment blood and fell with post-treatment tumor TCRbeta clonality.

Described time point: after neoadjuvant nivolumab, at surgical resection. Stage II-IVA oral cavity squamous cell carcinoma was new and untreated by systemic or radiation therapy. Generated by immunoSEQ multiplex PCR, the TCRdb table keeps only in-frame clones and is missing some. The sample lists about 68,000 clones, approximately 81% seen once, with 3% to 4% in the top ten. Germline loops: CDR1 SGHRS, CDR2 YFSETQ. CDR3 length equals 12 residues. V was cut by 4 bases and J by 3 bases, with 4 bases left in between. Worth noting for this clone: Its antigen is not known.

Sequencing was performed on PBMCs, taken after nivolumab (anti-PD-1) treatment. The chain has TRBV5-1 and TRBJ2-2; D unresolved. The clonotype comes from a person aged 35-80 years with oral cavity squamous cell carcinoma. DNA for the CDR3: TGCGCCAGCAGCCCCTACACCGGGGAGCTGTTTTTT. It codes for CASSPYTGELFF.